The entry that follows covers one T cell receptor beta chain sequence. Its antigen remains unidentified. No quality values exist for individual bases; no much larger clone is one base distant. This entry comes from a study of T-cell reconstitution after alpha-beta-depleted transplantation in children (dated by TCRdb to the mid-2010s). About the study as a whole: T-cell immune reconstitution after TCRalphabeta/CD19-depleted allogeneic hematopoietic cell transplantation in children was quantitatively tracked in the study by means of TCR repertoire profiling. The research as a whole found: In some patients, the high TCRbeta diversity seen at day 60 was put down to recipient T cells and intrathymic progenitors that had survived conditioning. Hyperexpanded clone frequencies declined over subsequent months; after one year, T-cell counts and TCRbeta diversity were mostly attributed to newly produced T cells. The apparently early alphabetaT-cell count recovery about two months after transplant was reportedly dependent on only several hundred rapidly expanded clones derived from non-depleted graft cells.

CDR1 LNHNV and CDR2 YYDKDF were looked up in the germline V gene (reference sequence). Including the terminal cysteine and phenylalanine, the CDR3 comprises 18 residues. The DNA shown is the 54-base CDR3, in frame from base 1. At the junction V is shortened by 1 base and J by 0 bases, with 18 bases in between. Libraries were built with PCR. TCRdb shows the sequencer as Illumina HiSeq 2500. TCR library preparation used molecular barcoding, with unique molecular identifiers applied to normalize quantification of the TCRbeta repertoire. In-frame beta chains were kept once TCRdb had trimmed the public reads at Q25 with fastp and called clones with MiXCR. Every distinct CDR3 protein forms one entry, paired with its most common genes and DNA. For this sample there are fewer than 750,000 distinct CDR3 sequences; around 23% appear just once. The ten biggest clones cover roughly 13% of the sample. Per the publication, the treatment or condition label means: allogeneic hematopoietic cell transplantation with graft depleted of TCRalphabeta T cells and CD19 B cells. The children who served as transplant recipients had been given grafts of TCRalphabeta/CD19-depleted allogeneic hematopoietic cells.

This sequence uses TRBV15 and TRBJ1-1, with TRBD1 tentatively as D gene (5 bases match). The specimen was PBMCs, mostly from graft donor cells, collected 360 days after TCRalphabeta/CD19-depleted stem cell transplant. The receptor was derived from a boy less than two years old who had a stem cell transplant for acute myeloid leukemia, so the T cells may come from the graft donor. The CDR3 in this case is CATSRGTGAGPMNTEAFF. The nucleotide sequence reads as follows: TGTGCCACCAGCAGAGGGACGGGTGCGGGGCCCATGAACACTGAAGCTTTCTTT.